Each of the 12 T cell receptor beta chains below was sequenced from the same sample in a study of T cell repertoires in cytomegalovirus infection. TCRdb analysed the reads with MiXCR anew, one entry per CDR3 protein. Among roughly 500,000 distinct CDR3 sequences listed, about 44% were seen once. The antigens these receptors bind are not known. This specimen was cultured PBMCs, taken from culture after CMV antigen stimulation. Receptors originate from a human donor in good health (CMV status not recorded). Some clones in this sample may be carry-over from other donors' samples.

The V gene is TRBV6-8, the J gene TRBJ2-4; D not certain. Germline values: CDR1 MNHGY, CDR2 SAAAGT. Deletions cut 5 bases from V and 0 bases from J, with 17 bases between. The CDR3 is 17 residues long. Here the CDR3 reads CASSGSNGLLAKNIQYF. DNA of the CDR3: TGTGCCAGCAGTGGAAGTAACGGGCTATTAGCCAAAAACATTCAGTACTTC.

This chain connects TRBV6-8 to TRBJ1-2, with 11 nucleotides matching TRBD1. This CDR3 region has 15 residues. Trimming cost V 5 bases and J 4 bases; bases outside gene matches: 6. Germline assignment: CDR1 MNHGY and CDR2 SAAAGT. The CDR3 loop is CASSRQGQGGYGYTF. CDR3 in DNA: TGTGCCAGCAGTCGGCAGGGACAGGGGGGCTATGGCTACACCTTC.

The V call is TRBV10-2, the J call TRBJ2-7; maybe TRBD2 (6 bases). The V gene's germline CDR1 is WSHSY and CDR2 SAAADI. The CDR3 runs to 15 residues. V was pared by 2 bases and J by 3 bases, with 14 bases between. The CDR3, as DNA: TGCGCCAGCAGTGAGGGGGACTGGACCTACTACGAGCAGTACTTC. As protein: CASSEGDWTYYEQYF.

In its sample, this clonotype was seen a few times. The V and J genes are TRBV20-1 and TRBJ2-3; D may be TRBD2 (5 bases). The V gene's germline CDR1 is DFQATT and CDR2 SNEGSKA (reference sequence). This CDR3 contains 11 residues. The V and J ends lost 3 bases and 4 bases respectively, with 5 bases between them. CDR3 amino acids: CSAREADTQYF. The CDR3 DNA reads TGCAGTGCTAGGGAGGCAGATACGCAGTATTTT.

This chain uses TRBV6-1 with TRBJ2-5, with 14 nucleotides matching TRBD2. V lost 9 bases and J lost 4; bases outside the gene matches: 10. The CDR3 is made up of 16 amino acids. Germline V gives CDR1 MNHNS, CDR2 SASEGT. The CDR3 sequence is CASPGLAGVKRETQYF. The CDR3 bases are TGTGCCAGTCCGGGACTAGCGGGAGTAAAGCGAGAGACCCAGTACTTC.

CDR3 protein: CASRNTGDSKGEAFF. CDR3 in DNA: TGCGCCAGCAGGAACACAGGGGATTCAAAGGGTGAAGCTTTCTTT. V usage is TRBV4-1 and J usage is TRBJ1-1, with TRBD1 matching over 7 bases. Germline lookup yields CDR1 MGHRA and CDR2 YSYEKL. The CDR3 has 15 residues. With V trimmed by 6 bases and J by 7 bases, 14 bases remained unmatched.

The chain couples TRBV5-4 to TRBJ2-7; D is perhaps TRBD2 (5 bases). The length of the CDR3 is 14 residues. Trimming pared 3 bases from V and 4 bases from J, leaving 14 bases between. Germline CDR1 is SGHNT and CDR2 is YYREEE (reference sequence). The CDR3 loop reads CASSSRPREYEQYF. The CDR3, as DNA: TGTGCCAGCAGCTCCCGCCCCCGGGAATACGAGCAGTACTTC.

The chain couples TRBV29-1 to TRBJ1-2, with 10 bases aligning to TRBD1. In germline, CDR1 is SQVTM, CDR2 ANQGSEA. Germline trimming cut 0 bases from V and 7 bases from J; bases unmatched to any gene: 2. CDR3 length: 13 amino acids. CDR3 DNA sequence: TGCAGCGTTGAAGAAAGGGACAGGGGTGGCTACACCTTC. Translation: CSVEERDRGGYTF.

The V call is TRBV7-6, the J call TRBJ2-5, with TRBD1 matching over 8 bases. The CDR3 sequence is 15 residues long. The germline V gene has CDR1 SGHVS and CDR2 FNYEAQ. Losses at the gene ends were 5 bases for V and 5 bases for J; bases not matched to a gene: 10. CDR3: CASSPGTGIGETQYF. The CDR3 DNA is TGTGCCAGCAGCCCAGGGACAGGTATTGGGGAGACCCAGTACTTC.

This clonotype was found a few times. The genes are TRBV7-2 and TRBJ2-1; 10 bases align to TRBD2. The CDR3 loop spans 16 amino acids. The germline CDR1 and CDR2 sequences are SGHTA and FQGNSA. V was clipped by 0 bases and J by 8 bases; unmatched bases: 7. CDR3 bases: TGTGCCAGCAGCTTAGCGAACCTAGCGGGAGTCTATGAGCAGTTCTTC. Protein product: CASSLANLAGVYEQFF.

The chain employs TRBV2 and TRBJ2-1; D ambiguous. This CDR3 is 12 amino acids long. The V gene lost 6 bases and the J gene lost 4 bases, with 7 bases spanning the gap. Germline V gene data show CDR1 as SNHLY and CDR2 as FYNNEI. CDR3 sequence (DNA): TGTGCCAGCAGACTCGAATACAATGAGCAGTTCTTC. Protein: CASRLEYNEQFF.

This chain uses TRBV7-6 with TRBJ2-7, with 8 bases matching TRBD2. Germline-derived CDR1 and CDR2 are SGHVS and FNYEAQ. With 5 bases clipped from V and 4 bases from J, the junction kept 7 bases outside the gene matches. CDR3 length: 14 amino acids. For the CDR3, the DNA is TGTGCCAGCAGCCCCCTCAGCGGGGGTTACGAGCAGTACTTC. Its protein product is CASSPLSGGYEQYF.